The sequence of this T cell receptor beta chain was determined in a study of molecular identifiers for immune sequencing clone quantification. Study context: Replicate RNA from 20,000 or 100,000 naive CD8 T cells formed five aliquots; four were sequenced. Findings of the study overall: Jurkat TCR RNA spiked in from one cell (amid 960,000 or so naive cells) was reportedly detectable. Clones exceeding 20 RNA copies carried over 98% of effector molecules but under 1% of naive-cell molecules.

This clonotype was detected many times. Its target is unknown. Sorting selected naive CD8 T cells with a CD8+CD4-CCR7+CD45RA+ phenotype. With 3 bases clipped from V and 5 bases from J, the junction kept 4 bases outside the gene matches. Germline V gene lookup returns CDR1 MNHEY and CDR2 SMNVEV (reference sequence). This CDR3 is built from 15 residues. TCRdb re-called the PCR reads through MiXCR, storing one row per CDR3 protein. The table has about 36,000 distinct CDR3 sequences, approximately 17% seen once. This chain uses TRBV27 with TRBJ2-2, with 9 positions matching TRBD1. The TCR originated in a human donor in good health. Some libraries in this study had Jurkat cell RNA spiked in. Material for sequencing was naive CD8+ T cells from blood, with Jurkat cell RNA spiked in. Subset given: FACS-sorted CD8+CD4-CCR7+CD45RA+ naive T cells. Here the CDR3 DNA reads TGTGCCAGCAGTTTTTGGACAGGGGTGACCGGGGAGCTGTTTTTT. Its translation is CASSFWTGVTGELFF.